This paragraph reports one TCR beta chain. The CDR3 contains 12 residues. Per the germline V gene, CDR1 is SNHLY and CDR2 is FYNNEI. V was clipped by 9 bases and J by 5 bases, with 13 bases between them. Full-length variable regions came from constant-region reverse primers plus semi-nested Nested Universal Primer A PCR. Each CDR3 protein gets one entry after TCRdb re-called the 5' RACE reads with MiXCR. The table has approximately 37,000 distinct CDR3 sequences, around 18% seen once. This TCR was recovered from a female donor with breast cancer. V is TRBV2 and J is TRBJ2-5; maybe TRBD1 (7 bases). Sample: naive CD4+ T cells sorted from a lymph node. Subset indicated: naive CD4+ T cells, CD4+CD45RA+CD25-. The CDR3 reads CASQSGGETQYF. The CDR3 coding sequence is TGTGCCAGTCAGTCAGGGGGGGAGACCCAGTACTTC. Variable domain in full (rest from reference TRBV2 and TRBJ2-5): EPEVTQTPSHQVTQMGQEVILRCVPISNHLYFYWYRQILGQKVEFLVSFYNNEISEKSEIFDDQFSVERPDGSNFTLKIRSTKLEDSAMYFCASQSGGETQYFGPGTRLLVL.